A selection of T cell receptor beta chains follows, all from one sample in a study of shared T cell receptors in the human thymus. Measured with immunoSEQ multiplex PCR; TCRdb has only the in-frame clones, and not every one. This sample has 600,000 to 900,000 clones, with roughly 88% found just once. The sample also formed part of further work on human thymus T cells.

The specimen sequenced was thymocytes. The source of these receptors is a girl less than two years old with a congenital heart defect. CDR3s include the opening cysteine and the closing phenylalanine or tryptophan. The order of the fields is D gene, clone size, CDR3 length, J gene, V gene, CDR3 protein, CDR3 DNA. D genes are given only for firm matches. Clone size is not always given. Where it is, it says once, few, many or a class for expanded clones.

>.|once|18|TRBJ1-1|TRBV4-1
CASSPMGGGLVGNTEAFF
TGCGCCAGCAGCCCAATGGGCGGGGGGCTGGTCGGGAACACTGAAGCTTTCTTT
>TRBD2|.|16|TRBJ2-7|TRBV28
CASSLVGLAGPYEQYF
TGTGCCAGCAGTTTAGTTGGACTAGCGGGGCCCTACGAGCAGTACTTC
>.|.|16|TRBJ1-3|TRBV28
CASAQGKRLHGNTIYF
TGTGCCAGCGCGCAGGGGAAGAGGCTTCATGGAAACACCATATATTTT
>.|.|15|TRBJ1-1|TRBV11-2
CASSLASGAGTEAFF
TGTGCCAGCAGCTTAGCATCAGGGGCTGGTACTGAAGCTTTCTTT
>TRBD1|.|14|TRBJ2-7|TRBV5-6
CASSRTGNSYEQYF
TGTGCCAGCAGCCGGACAGGGAACTCCTACGAGCAGTACTTC
>.|.|17|TRBJ2-7|TRBV18
CASSPGLDVRLFYEQYF
TGTGCCAGCTCACCTGGCCTAGACGTTCGGTTATTCTACGAGCAGTACTTC
>TRBD1|few|18|TRBJ1-5|TRBV5-6
CASSTRPGTGVRSQPQHF
TGTGCCAGCAGCACCCGACCCGGGACAGGGGTCCGGAGTCAGCCCCAGCATTTT
>TRBD1|.|16|TRBJ1-1|TRBV4-1
CASSTRTGHRDTEAFF
TGCGCCAGCAGCACCCGGACAGGGCACAGAGACACTGAAGCTTTCTTT
>.|.|15|TRBJ1-6|TRBV7-9
CASSSKQGLGSPLHF
TGTGCCAGCAGCTCGAAACAGGGTCTTGGTTCACCCCTCCACTTT
>.|.|14|TRBJ2-7|TRBV5-4
CASRSQASAGEQYF
TGTGCCAGCAGGAGCCAAGCTAGCGCCGGCGAGCAGTACTTC
>.|.|16|TRBJ2-7|TRBV10-1
CASSEERSGSPYEQYF
TGCGCCAGCAGTGAGGAGCGGTCCGGGTCCCCCTACGAGCAGTACTTC
>.|.|14|TRBJ1-6|TRBV5-1
CASSFQGYNSPLHF
TGCGCCAGCAGCTTCCAGGGCTATAATTCACCCCTCCACTTT